This T cell receptor beta chain was captured in a study of technical replicates of blood from a few donors. Looked up from germline, CDR1 is MNHNS and CDR2 is SASEGT. V dropped 3 bases and J dropped 4 bases, with 15 bases sitting between them. This CDR3 is built from 15 residues. Sequencing was performed with immunoSEQ multiplex PCR; in TCRdb, only in-frame clones are kept and a portion is missing. The sample consists of approximately 94,000 clones, 90% to 96% of them appearing once. The chain carries TRBV6-1 and TRBJ1-1, with a weak D call TRBD1 (5 bases). What was sequenced was T cells isolated from PBMCs. This sequence originates from a human donor in good health. CDR3 in amino acids: CASSEKFKGITEAFF. In DNA form, the CDR3 reads TGTGCCAGCAGTGAGAAATTTAAGGGGATCACTGAAGCTTTCTTT.